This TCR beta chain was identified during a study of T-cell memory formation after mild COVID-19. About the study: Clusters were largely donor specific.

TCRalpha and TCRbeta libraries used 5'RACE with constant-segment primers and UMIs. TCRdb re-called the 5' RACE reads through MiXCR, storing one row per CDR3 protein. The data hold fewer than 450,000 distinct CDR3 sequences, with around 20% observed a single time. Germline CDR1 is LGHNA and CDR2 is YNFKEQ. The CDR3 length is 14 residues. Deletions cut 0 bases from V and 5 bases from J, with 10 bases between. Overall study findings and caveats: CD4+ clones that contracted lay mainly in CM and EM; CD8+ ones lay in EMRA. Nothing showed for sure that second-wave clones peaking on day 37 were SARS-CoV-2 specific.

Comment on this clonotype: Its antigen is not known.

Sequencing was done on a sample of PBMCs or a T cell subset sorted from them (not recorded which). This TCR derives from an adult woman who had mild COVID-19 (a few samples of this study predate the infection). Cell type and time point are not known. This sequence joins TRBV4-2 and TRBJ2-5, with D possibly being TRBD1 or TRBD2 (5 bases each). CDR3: CASSQDGGGETQYF. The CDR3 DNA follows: TGTGCCAGCAGCCAAGATGGGGGTGGGGAGACCCAGTACTTC.